The 8 T cell receptor beta chains in this list originate from one sample, sequenced in a study of blood T cell repertoires in COVID-19. Assay used: immunoSEQ multiplex PCR; TCRdb lists only in-frame clones, some missing. In the table there are some 250,000 clones, around 88% of which are singletons. The sequenced sample consisted of peripheral blood. The receptors come from a young woman who had recovered from COVID-19.

This chain connects TRBV5-1 to TRBJ1-1, with 8 nucleotides matching TRBD1. Germline CDR1 SGHRS, CDR2 YFSETQ. The CDR3 has 16 residues. The V segment lost 5 bases and the J segment 3 bases; nucleotides outside the gene matches: 12. In nucleotides, the CDR3 is TGCGCCAGCAGGTCCGGGACAGGAGGTTGGGACACTGAAGCTTTCTTT. Encoded protein: CASRSGTGGWDTEAFF.

J is TRBJ1-3 and V is TRBV5-1, with D tentatively TRBD1 (6 bases). The germline V and J ends were trimmed by 2 bases and 1 base, with 16 bases remaining between them. Germline V gene sequence: CDR1 SGHRS, CDR2 YFSETQ. This CDR3 comprises 17 residues. DNA of the CDR3: TGCGCCAGCAGCTTAATACAGGGCCCCGTTTCTGGAAACACCATATATTTT. Its translation: CASSLIQGPVSGNTIYF. Filled out from reference TRBV5-1 and TRBJ1-3, the complete variable domain reads KAGVTQTPRYLIKTRGQQVTLSCSPISGHRSVSWYQQTPGQGLQFLFEYFSETQRNKGNFPGRFSGRQFSNSRSEMNVSTLELGDSALYLCASSLIQGPVSGNTIYFGEGSWLTVV.

This sequence joins TRBV11-3 and TRBJ2-3; maybe TRBD2 (6 bases). V lost 5 bases to trimming and J lost 4 bases, with 10 bases between them. CDR3 length: 13 residues. Germline V CDR1 and CDR2: SGHNT, YENEEA. The CDR3 DNA follows: TGTGCCAGCAGCCCCGGGGGTTCAGATACGCAGTATTTT. Translation: CASSPGGSDTQYF.

The rearrangement joins TRBV28 to TRBJ2-7; the D gene is possibly TRBD2 (6 bases). Per the germline V gene, CDR1 is MDHEN and CDR2 is SYDVKM. The CDR3 totals 12 residues. V dropped 5 bases and J dropped 7 bases, with 12 bases sitting between them. The CDR3 spells CASSTLGREQYF. The CDR3 DNA sequence: TGTGCCAGCAGTACCCTGGGGAGGGAGCAGTACTTC.

The chain couples TRBV6-5 to TRBJ2-3; 12 nucleotides match TRBD2. The germline V gene encodes CDR1 MNHEY and CDR2 SVGAGI. The trim removed 6 bases at V and 2 bases at J, leaving 3 bases unmatched. This CDR3 has 15 residues. The CDR3 nucleotides read TGTGCCAGCAGAACTAGCGGGGGGCCCACAGATACGCAGTATTTT. Protein sequence: CASRTSGGPTDTQYF.

V usage is TRBV10-3 and J usage is TRBJ2-2; TRBD2 agrees at 12 bases. Losses at the gene ends were 10 bases for V and 5 bases for J; bases not matched to a gene: 8. Germline V gene sequence: CDR1 ENHRY, CDR2 SYGVKD. CDR3 size: 15 residues. DNA of the CDR3: TGTGCCACCCAGACTAGCGGGGGAGTTACCGGGGAGCTGTTTTTT. It specifies CATQTSGGVTGELFF.

The rearrangement joins TRBV4-1 to TRBJ1-6, with D hard to call. The length of the CDR3 is 17 residues. CDR1 and CDR2 (germline): MGHRA, YSYEKL. V dropped 1 base and J dropped 3 bases, with 13 bases sitting between them. The CDR3 DNA is TGCGCCAGCAGCCAAGCCTACGAGGGAGACTATAATTCACCCCTCCACTTT. Its translation: CASSQAYEGDYNSPLHF.

The rearrangement uses TRBV19 and TRBJ2-7; 7 nucleotides line up with TRBD1. V trimming: 6 bases; J trimming: 7 bases; junction bases outside the gene matches: 6. Germline values: CDR1 LNHDA, CDR2 SQIVND (reference sequence). The CDR3 has 12 amino acids. CDR3: CASRMGQNEQYF. CDR3 coding DNA: TGTGCCAGTAGGATGGGACAGAATGAGCAGTACTTC.